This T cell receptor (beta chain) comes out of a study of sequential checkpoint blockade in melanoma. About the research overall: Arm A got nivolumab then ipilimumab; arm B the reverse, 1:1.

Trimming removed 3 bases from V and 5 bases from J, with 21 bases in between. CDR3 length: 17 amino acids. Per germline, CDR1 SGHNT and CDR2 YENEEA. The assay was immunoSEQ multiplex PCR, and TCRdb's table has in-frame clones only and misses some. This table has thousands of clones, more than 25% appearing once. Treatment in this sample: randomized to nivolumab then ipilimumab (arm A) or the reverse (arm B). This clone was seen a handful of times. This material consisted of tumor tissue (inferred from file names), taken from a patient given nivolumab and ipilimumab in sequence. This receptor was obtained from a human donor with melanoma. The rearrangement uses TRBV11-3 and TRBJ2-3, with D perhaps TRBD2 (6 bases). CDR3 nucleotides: TGTGCCAGCAGCTTCGCCGGCGGGTCGGGACTCCGAGATACGCAGTATTTT. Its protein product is CASSFAGGSGLRDTQYF.